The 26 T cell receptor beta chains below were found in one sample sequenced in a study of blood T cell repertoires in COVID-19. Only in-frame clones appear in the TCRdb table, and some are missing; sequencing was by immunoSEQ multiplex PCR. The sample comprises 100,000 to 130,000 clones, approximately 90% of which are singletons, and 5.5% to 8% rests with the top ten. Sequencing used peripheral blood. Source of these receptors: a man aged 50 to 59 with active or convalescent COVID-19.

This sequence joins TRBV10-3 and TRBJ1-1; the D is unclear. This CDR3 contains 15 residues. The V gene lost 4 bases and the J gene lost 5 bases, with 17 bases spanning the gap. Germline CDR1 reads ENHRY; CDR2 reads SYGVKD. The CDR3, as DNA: TGTGCCATCAGTGGGGCTATGGTACGAGGGACTGAAGCTTTCTTT. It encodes CAISGAMVRGTEAFF.

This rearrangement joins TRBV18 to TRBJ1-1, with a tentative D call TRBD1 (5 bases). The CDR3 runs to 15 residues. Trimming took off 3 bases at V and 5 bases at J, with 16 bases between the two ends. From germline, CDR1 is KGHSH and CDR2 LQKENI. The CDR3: CASSPTTAVRTEAFF. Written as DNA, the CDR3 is TGTGCCAGCTCACCGACGACAGCCGTAAGAACTGAAGCTTTCTTT.

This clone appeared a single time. CDR3 in amino acids: CASSVRGANTGELFF. CDR3 sequence (DNA): TGTGCCAGCAGCGTGCGGGGCGCGAACACCGGGGAGCTGTTTTTT. This chain uses TRBV9 with TRBJ2-2; D is possibly TRBD2 (6 bases). V lost 2 bases to trimming and J lost 0 bases, with 8 bases between them. The CDR3 length is 15 residues. Germline V gives CDR1 SGDLS, CDR2 YYNGEE.

The CDR3 loop reads CASSYSKGIGALTF. CDR3 coding DNA: TGTGCCAGCAGTTACTCGAAGGGGATTGGCGCCTTGACTTTC. The chain uses TRBV6-5 and TRBJ2-6; TRBD1 is a possible D gene (5 bases). Trimming took off 0 bases at V and 17 bases at J, with 17 bases between the two ends. The CDR3 sequence is 14 residues long. Germline assignment: CDR1 MNHEY and CDR2 SVGAGI.

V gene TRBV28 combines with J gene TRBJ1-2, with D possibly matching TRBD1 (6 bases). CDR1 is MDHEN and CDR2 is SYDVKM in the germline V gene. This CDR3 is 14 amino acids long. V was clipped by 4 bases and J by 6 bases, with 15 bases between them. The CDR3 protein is CASSSGGRDHGYTF. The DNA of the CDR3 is TGTGCCAGCAGTTCCGGGGGGCGCGACCATGGCTACACCTTC.

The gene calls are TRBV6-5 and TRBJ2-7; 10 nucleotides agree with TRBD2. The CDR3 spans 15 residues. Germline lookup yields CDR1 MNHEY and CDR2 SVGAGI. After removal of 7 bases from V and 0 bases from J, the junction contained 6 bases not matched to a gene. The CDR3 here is CASTVRLAGSYEQYF. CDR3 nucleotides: TGTGCCAGCACCGTAAGACTAGCGGGCTCCTACGAGCAGTACTTC.

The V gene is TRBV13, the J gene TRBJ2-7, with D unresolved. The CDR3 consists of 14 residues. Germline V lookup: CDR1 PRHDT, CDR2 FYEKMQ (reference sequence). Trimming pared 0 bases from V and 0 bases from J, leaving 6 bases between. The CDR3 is CASSLGRSSYEQYF. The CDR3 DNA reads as TGTGCCAGCAGCTTAGGGAGGAGCTCCTACGAGCAGTACTTC.

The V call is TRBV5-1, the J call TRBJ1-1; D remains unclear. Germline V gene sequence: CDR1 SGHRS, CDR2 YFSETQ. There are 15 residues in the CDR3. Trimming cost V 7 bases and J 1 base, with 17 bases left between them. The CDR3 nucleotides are TGCGCCAGCGCCCGCGAGGGTTTGGGGAACACTGAAGCTTTCTTT. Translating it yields CASAREGLGNTEAFF.

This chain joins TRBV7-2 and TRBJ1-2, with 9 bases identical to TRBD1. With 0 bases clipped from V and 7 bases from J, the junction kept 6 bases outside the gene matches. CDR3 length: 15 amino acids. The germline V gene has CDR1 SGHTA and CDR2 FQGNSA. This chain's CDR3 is CASSLAPGQGSGYTF. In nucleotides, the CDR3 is TGTGCCAGCAGCTTAGCGCCGGGACAGGGAAGTGGCTACACCTTC.

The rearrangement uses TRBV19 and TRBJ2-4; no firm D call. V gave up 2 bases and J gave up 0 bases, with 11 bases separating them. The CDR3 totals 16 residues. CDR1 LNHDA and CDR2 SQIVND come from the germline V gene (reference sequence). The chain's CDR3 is CASSIRTTLAKNIQYF. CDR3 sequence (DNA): TGTGCCAGTAGTATAAGAACCACTCTAGCCAAAAACATTCAGTACTTC.

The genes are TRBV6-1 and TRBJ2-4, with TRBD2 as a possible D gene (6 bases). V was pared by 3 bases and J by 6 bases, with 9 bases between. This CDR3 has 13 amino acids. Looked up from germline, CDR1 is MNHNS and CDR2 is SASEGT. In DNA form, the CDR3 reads TGTGCCAGCAGTGAGATTAGCGGAAACATTCAGTACTTC. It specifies CASSEISGNIQYF.

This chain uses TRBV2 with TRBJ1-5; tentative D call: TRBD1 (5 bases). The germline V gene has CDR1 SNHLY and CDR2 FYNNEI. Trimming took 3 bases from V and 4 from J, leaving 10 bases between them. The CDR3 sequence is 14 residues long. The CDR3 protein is CASSDPRQNQPQHF. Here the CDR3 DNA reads TGTGCCAGCAGTGACCCCCGACAGAATCAGCCCCAGCATTTT.

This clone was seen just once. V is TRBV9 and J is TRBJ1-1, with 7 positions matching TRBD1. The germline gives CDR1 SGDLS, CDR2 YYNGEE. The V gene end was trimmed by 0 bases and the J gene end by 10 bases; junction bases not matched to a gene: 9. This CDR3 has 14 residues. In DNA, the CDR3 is TGTGCCAGCAGCGTAGAAACAGGGGTGGACGGAGCTTTCTTT. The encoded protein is CASSVETGVDGAFF.

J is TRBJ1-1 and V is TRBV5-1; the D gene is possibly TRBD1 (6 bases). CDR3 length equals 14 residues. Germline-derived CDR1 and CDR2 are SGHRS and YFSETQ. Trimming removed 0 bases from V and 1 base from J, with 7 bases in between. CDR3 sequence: CASSLVTGNTEAFF. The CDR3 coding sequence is TGCGCCAGCAGCTTGGTGACAGGGAACACTGAAGCTTTCTTT.

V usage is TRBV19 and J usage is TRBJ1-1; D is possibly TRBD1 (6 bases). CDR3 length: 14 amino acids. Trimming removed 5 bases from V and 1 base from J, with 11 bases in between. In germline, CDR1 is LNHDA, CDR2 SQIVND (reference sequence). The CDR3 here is CASSGQRTNTEAFF. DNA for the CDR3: TGTGCCAGTAGTGGACAGCGGACGAACACTGAAGCTTTCTTT. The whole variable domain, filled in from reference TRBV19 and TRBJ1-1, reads DGGITQSPKYLFRKEGQNVTLSCEQNLNHDAMYWYRQDPGQGLRLIYYSQIVNDFQKGDIAEGYSVSREKKESFPLTVTSAQKNPTAFYLCASSGQRTNTEAFFGQGTRLTVV.

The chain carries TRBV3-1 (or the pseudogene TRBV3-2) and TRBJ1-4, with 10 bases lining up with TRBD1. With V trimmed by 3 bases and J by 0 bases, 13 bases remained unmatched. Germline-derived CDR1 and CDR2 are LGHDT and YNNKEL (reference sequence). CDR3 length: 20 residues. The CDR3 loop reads CASSHSGTGVILPTNEKLFF. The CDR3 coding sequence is TGTGCCAGCAGCCATTCCGGGACAGGGGTAATCCTCCCAACTAATGAAAAACTGTTTTTT.

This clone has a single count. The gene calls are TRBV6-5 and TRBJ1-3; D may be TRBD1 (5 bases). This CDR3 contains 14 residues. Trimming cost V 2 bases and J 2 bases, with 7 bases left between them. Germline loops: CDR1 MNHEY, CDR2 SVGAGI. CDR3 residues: CASSYGGAGNTIYF. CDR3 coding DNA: TGTGCCAGCAGTTACGGAGGGGCTGGAAACACCATATATTTT.

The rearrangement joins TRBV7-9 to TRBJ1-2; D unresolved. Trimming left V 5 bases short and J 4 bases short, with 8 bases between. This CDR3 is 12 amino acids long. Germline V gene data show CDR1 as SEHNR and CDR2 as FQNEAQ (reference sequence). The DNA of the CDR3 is TGTGCCAGCAGCGCCTCAGGCTATGGCTACACCTTC. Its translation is CASSASGYGYTF.

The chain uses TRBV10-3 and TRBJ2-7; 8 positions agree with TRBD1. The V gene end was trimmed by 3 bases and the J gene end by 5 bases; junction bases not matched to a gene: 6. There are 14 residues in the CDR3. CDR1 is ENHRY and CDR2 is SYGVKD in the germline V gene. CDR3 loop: CAISDRDRTDEQYF. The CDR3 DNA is TGTGCCATCAGTGACCGGGACAGGACGGACGAGCAGTACTTC.

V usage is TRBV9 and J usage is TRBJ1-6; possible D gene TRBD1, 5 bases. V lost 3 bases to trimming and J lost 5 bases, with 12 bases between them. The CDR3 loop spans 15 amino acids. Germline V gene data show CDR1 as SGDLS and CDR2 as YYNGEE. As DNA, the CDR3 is TGTGCCAGCAGCGCCCTACAGGAAAATAATTCACCCCTCCACTTT. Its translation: CASSALQENNSPLHF.

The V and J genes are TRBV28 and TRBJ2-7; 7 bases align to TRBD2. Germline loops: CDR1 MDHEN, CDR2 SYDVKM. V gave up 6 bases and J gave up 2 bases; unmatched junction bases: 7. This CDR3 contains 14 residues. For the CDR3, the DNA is TGTGCCAGCAGCCCCCCTAGCGGAGCCTACGAGCAGTACTTC. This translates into CASSPPSGAYEQYF.

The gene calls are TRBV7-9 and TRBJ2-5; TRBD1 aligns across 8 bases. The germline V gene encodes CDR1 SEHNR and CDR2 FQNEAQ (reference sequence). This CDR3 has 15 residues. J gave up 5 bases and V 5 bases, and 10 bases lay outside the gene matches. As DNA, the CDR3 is TGTGCCAGCAGCCCAAGGACAGGGACCCCCGAGACCCAGTACTTC. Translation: CASSPRTGTPETQYF.

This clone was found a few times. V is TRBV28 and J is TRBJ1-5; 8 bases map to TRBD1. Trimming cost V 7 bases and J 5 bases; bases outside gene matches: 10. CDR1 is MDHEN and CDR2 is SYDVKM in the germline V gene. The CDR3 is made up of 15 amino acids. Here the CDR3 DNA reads TGTGCCAGCAACTCACAGGGGGGCTGGGATCAGCCCCAGCATTTT. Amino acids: CASNSQGGWDQPQHF. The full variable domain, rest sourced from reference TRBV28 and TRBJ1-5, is DVKVTQSSRYLVKRTGEKVFLECVQDMDHENMFWYRQDPGLGLRLIYFSYDVKMKEKGDIPEGYSVSREKKERFSLILESASTNQTSMYLCASNSQGGWDQPQHFGDGTRLSIL.

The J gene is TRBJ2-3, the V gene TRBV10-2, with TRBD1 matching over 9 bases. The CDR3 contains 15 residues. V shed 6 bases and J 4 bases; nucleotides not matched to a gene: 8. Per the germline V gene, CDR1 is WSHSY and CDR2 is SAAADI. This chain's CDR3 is CASSSGTGNSDTQYF. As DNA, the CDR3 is TGCGCCAGCAGCTCCGGGACAGGGAATTCAGATACGCAGTATTTT.

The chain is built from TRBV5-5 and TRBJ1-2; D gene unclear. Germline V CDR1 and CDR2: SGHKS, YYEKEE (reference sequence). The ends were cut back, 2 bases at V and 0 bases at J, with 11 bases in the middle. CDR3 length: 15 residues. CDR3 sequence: CASSFTGGANYGYTF. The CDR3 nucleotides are TGTGCCAGCAGCTTTACCGGTGGAGCTAACTATGGCTACACCTTC.

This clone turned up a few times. The CDR3, as DNA: TGTGCCACTTCATCCACGAGCTCCTACAATGAGCAGTTCTTC. As protein: CATSSTSSYNEQFF. The rearrangement joins TRBV28 to TRBJ2-1; D ambiguous. CDR1 is MDHEN and CDR2 is SYDVKM in the germline V gene. The V end was cut by 10 bases, the J end by 0 bases, with 13 bases between. The CDR3 extends over 14 amino acids. Full variable domain (missing parts from reference TRBV28 and TRBJ2-1): DVKVTQSSRYLVKRTGEKVFLECVQDMDHENMFWYRQDPGLGLRLIYFSYDVKMKEKGDIPEGYSVSREKKERFSLILESASTNQTSMYLCATSSTSSYNEQFFGPGTRLTVL.